Listed here is a single T cell receptor beta chain. Antigen specificity is unknown. Using its own MiXCR run on the reads, TCRdb lists one record per CDR3 protein. The sample carries 650,000 to 850,000 distinct CDR3 sequences, about 29% recorded once. The data were obtained in a study of T cell repertoires in cytomegalovirus infection. Study-level findings and limits: The ex vivo response was dominated by HLA-C-restricted CMV-specific TCR beta clonotypes.

The receptor comes from a human donor in good health (CMV status not recorded). Some clones in this sample may be carry-over from other donors' samples. This material consisted of cultured CD8+ T cells from PBMCs, taken from culture after CMV antigen stimulation.

The CDR3 region is CASSLPSGGATYNEQFF. The DNA for the CDR3 is TGTGCCAGCAGCTTACCCAGCGGGGGGGCAACTTACAATGAGCAGTTCTTC. The V call is TRBV7-9, the J call TRBJ2-1, with 10 bases that match TRBD2. The V and J ends lost 2 bases and 4 bases, in that order; junction bases with no gene match: 8. The germline gives CDR1 SEHNR, CDR2 FQNEAQ (reference sequence). This CDR3 has 17 residues.